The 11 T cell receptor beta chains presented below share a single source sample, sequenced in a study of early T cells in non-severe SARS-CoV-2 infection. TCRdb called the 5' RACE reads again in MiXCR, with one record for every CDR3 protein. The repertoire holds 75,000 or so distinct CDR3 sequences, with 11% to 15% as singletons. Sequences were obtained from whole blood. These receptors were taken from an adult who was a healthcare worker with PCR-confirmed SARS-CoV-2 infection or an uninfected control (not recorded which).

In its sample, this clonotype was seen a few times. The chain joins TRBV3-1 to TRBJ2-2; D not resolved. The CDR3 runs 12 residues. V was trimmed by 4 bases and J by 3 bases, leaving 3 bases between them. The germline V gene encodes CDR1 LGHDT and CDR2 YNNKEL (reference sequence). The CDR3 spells CASSPDTGELFF. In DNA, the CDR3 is TGTGCCAGCAGCCCCGACACCGGGGAGCTGTTTTTT. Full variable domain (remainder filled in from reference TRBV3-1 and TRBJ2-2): DTAVSQTPKYLVTQMGNDKSIKCEQNLGHDTMYWYKQDSKKFLKIMFSYNNKELIINETVPNRFSPKSPDKAHLNLHINSLELGDSAVYFCASSPDTGELFFGEGSRLTVL.

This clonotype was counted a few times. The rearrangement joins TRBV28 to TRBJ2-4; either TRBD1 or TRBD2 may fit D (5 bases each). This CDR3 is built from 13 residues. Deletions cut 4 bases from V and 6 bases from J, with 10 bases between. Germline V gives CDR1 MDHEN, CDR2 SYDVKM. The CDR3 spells CASSYFGTNIQYF. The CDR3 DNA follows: TGTGCCAGCAGTTACTTTGGGACAAACATTCAGTACTTC.

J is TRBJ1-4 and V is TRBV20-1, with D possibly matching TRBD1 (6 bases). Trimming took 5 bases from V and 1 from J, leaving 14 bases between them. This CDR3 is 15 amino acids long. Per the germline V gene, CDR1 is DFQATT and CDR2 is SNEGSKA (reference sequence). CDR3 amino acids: CSARRGLGTNEKLFF. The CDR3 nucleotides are TGCAGTGCTCGTAGGGGGTTGGGAACTAATGAAAAACTGTTTTTT.

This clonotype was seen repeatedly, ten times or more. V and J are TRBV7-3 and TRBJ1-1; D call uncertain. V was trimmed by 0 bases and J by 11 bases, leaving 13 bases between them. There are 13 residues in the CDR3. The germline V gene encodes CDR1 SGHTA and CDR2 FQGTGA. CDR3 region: CASSLTGGGSAFF. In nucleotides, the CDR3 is TGTGCCAGCAGCTTAACGGGTGGAGGGTCGGCTTTCTTT.

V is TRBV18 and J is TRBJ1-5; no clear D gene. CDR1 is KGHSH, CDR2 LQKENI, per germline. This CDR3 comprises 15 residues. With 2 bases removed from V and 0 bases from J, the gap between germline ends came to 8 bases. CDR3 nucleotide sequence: TGTGCCAGCTCACCATCGAAGAATAGCAATCAGCCCCAGCATTTT. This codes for CASSPSKNSNQPQHF.

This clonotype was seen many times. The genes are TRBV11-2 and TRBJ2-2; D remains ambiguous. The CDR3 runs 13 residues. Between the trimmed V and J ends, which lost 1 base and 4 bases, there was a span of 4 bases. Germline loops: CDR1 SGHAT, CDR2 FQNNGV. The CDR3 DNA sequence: TGTGCCAGCAGCTTAGCCGGCACCGGGGAGCTGTTTTTT. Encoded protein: CASSLAGTGELFF. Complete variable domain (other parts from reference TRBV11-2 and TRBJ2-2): EAGVAQSPRYKIIEKRQSVAFWCNPISGHATLYWYQQILGQGPKLLIQFQNNGVVDDSQLPKDRFSAERLKGVDSTLKIQPAKLEDSAVYLCASSLAGTGELFFGEGSRLTVL.

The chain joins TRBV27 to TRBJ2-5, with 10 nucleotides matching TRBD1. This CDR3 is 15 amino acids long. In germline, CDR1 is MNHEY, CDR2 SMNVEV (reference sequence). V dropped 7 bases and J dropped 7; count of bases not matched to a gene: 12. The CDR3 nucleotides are TGTGCCAGCACCCTAAAAGGGACAGGGGCGATGACCCAGTACTTC. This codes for CASTLKGTGAMTQYF.

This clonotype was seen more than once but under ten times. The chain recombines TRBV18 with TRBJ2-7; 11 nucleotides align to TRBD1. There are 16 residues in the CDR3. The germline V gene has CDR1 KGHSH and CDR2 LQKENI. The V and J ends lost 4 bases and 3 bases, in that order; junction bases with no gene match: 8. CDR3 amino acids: CASSHFGQGAGYEQYF. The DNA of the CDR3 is TGTGCCAGCTCACATTTCGGACAGGGGGCCGGCTACGAGCAGTACTTC.

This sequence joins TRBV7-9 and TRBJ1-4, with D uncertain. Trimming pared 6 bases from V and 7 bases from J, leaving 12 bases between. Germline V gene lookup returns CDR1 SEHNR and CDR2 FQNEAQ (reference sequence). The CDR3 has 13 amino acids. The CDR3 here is CASSLQVPEKLFF. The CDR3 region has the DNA TGTGCCAGCAGTCTGCAGGTACCTGAAAAACTGTTTTTT.

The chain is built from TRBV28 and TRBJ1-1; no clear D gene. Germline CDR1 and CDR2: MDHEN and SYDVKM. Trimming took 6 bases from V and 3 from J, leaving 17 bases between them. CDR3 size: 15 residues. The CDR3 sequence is CASRPSPPKDTEAFF. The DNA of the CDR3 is TGTGCCAGCAGACCTAGTCCTCCAAAGGACACTGAAGCTTTCTTT.

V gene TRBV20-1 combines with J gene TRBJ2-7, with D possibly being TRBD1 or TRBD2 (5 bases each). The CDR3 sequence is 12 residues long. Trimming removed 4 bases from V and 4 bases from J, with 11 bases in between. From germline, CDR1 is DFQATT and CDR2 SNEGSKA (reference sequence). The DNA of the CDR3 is TGCAGTGCTACCGGGACGTCGTACGAGCAGTACTTC. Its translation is CSATGTSYEQYF.